These 5 T cell receptor beta chains were all obtained from the same sample, sequenced in a study of shared clonotypes between healthy human individuals. TCRdb's copy holds only in-frame clones and misses some; the assay was immunoSEQ multiplex PCR. Seen here are roughly 850,000 clones, about 97% observed once, and the top ten hold less than 0.25%. Naive CD8 populations comprised CD45RO-negative cells positively selected for CCR7, excluding terminally differentiated effector memory CD45RA+ cells. The material sequenced was naive CD8+ T cells sorted from blood. The receptor set was obtained from a man between 25 and 39 years old in good health.

The J gene is TRBJ2-1, the V gene TRBV4-1; either TRBD1 or TRBD2 may supply D (5 bases each). The V gene's germline CDR1 is MGHRA and CDR2 YSYEKL. The CDR3 loop spans 12 amino acids. V lost 2 bases to trimming and J lost 7 bases, with 6 bases between them. In DNA form, the CDR3 reads TGCGCCAGCAGCCAATGGGGGAATGAGCAGTTCTTC. It encodes CASSQWGNEQFF.

This clone was observed a single time. This rearrangement joins TRBV11-2 to TRBJ2-3, with D uncertain. The CDR3 extends over 16 amino acids. The germline V gene has CDR1 SGHAT and CDR2 FQNNGV. Trimming cost V 7 bases and J 0 bases, with 17 bases left between them. CDR3 residues: CASTTRAAASTDTQYF. In DNA form, the CDR3 reads TGTGCCAGCACTACCCGGGCGGCCGCTAGCACAGATACGCAGTATTTT.

The chain uses TRBV5-1 and TRBJ1-3; D is perhaps TRBD1 (5 bases). V was cut by 1 base and J by 0 bases, with 8 bases left in between. This CDR3 is built from 15 residues. Germline V gene data show CDR1 as SGHRS and CDR2 as YFSETQ. The CDR3 loop reads CASSLWTPSGNTIYF. The CDR3 DNA reads as TGCGCCAGCAGCTTGTGGACACCCTCTGGAAACACCATATATTTT.

This chain uses TRBV7-9 with TRBJ2-5; 7 bases map to TRBD2. Germline V gene data show CDR1 as SEHNR and CDR2 as FQNEAQ (reference sequence). CDR3 length: 12 amino acids. V lost 5 bases to trimming and J lost 6 bases; unmatched junction nucleotides: 3. The chain's CDR3 is CASSRGSQTQYF. The CDR3 bases are TGTGCCAGCAGCCGCGGGAGTCAGACCCAGTACTTC.

The V and J genes are TRBV5-5 and TRBJ2-7; tentatively, D is TRBD1 (5 bases). V was shortened by 3 bases and J by 5 bases, with 12 bases between the two germline ends. In germline, CDR1 is SGHKS, CDR2 YYEKEE (reference sequence). The CDR3 length is 13 residues. The CDR3 loop is CASSSPGSNEQYF. The CDR3 DNA sequence: TGTGCCAGCAGCTCCCCAGGGTCTAACGAGCAGTACTTC.